The 27 T cell receptor beta chains below come from one sample, sequenced in a study of OX40 agonist ivuxolimab in advanced cancers. The table came from immunoSEQ multiplex PCR; TCRdb's copy has only in-frame clones and leaves some out. The data show approximately 59,000 clones, around 81% seen once. Sample: CD4+ or CD8+ T cells sorted from blood, taken in a trial of the OX40 agonist ivuxolimab. The receptors come from an adult with an advanced solid tumor such as melanoma, head and neck, liver or kidney cancer.

This chain uses TRBV6-1 with TRBJ1-5; 8 nucleotides agree with TRBD1. The CDR3 loop spans 16 amino acids. Germline V gene data show CDR1 as MNHNS and CDR2 as SASEGT. The V and J ends lost 3 bases and 9 bases, in that order; junction bases with no gene match: 13. CDR3 DNA sequence: TGTGCCAGCAGTGACGTTGGGACAGGCCTCCTTGGGCCCCAGCATTTT. Translation gives CASSDVGTGLLGPQHF.

V and J are TRBV25-1 and TRBJ2-5; 9 bases are shared with TRBD2. Germline trimming cut 4 bases from V and 5 bases from J; bases unmatched to any gene: 11. Germline CDR1 is MGHDK and CDR2 is SYGVNS. The CDR3 loop spans 16 amino acids. The CDR3 reads CASSVVAGALGETQYF. The CDR3 nucleotides are TGTGCCAGCAGTGTGGTAGCGGGAGCCCTGGGGGAGACCCAGTACTTC. The full variable domain, its missing parts supplied by reference TRBV25-1 and TRBJ2-5, is EADIYQTPRYLVIGTGKKITLECSQTMGHDKMYWYQQDPGMELHLIHYSYGVNSTEKGDLSSESTVSRIRTEHFPLTLESARPSHTSQYLCASSVVAGALGETQYFGPGTRLLVL.

The chain links TRBV28 to TRBJ1-2; TRBD1 is a possible D gene (6 bases). This CDR3 is 18 amino acids long. CDR1 and CDR2 (germline): MDHEN, SYDVKM. Deletions cut 6 bases from V and 0 bases from J, with 23 bases between. The CDR3 loop is CASSLPRDRTLANYGYTF. CDR3 DNA sequence: TGTGCCAGCAGCCTACCCCGCGACAGGACGTTAGCTAACTATGGCTACACCTTC.

The chain uses TRBV19 and TRBJ1-5, with 7 bases identical to TRBD1. Germline V gene lookup returns CDR1 LNHDA and CDR2 SQIVND (reference sequence). The V segment lost 4 bases and the J segment 3 bases; nucleotides outside the gene matches: 6. The CDR3 is 15 residues long. The CDR3 protein is CASSTRDRYNQPQHF. The CDR3 DNA follows: TGTGCCAGTAGTACCCGGGACAGATACAATCAGCCCCAGCATTTT.

The rearrangement links TRBV7-2 to TRBJ2-7, with a tentative D call TRBD2 (6 bases). Looked up from germline, CDR1 is SGHTA and CDR2 is FQGNSA. The CDR3 extends over 16 amino acids. Between the trimmed V and J ends, which lost 4 bases and 4 bases, there was a span of 20 bases. CDR3 in amino acids: CASSSNPETRLYEQYF. The CDR3 DNA follows: TGTGCCAGCAGCTCCAACCCCGAGACTAGGCTATACGAGCAGTACTTC.

The chain carries TRBV7-3 and TRBJ2-3; D not resolved. Per germline, CDR1 SGHTA and CDR2 FQGTGA. The CDR3 is 16 amino acids. The V end lost 1 base, the J end lost 1 base, and 12 bases lay between the germline ends. CDR3 in amino acids: CASSLMFGGGTDTQYF. The CDR3 DNA sequence: TGTGCCAGCAGCTTAATGTTCGGTGGGGGCACAGATACGCAGTATTTT.

The chain couples TRBV11-3 to TRBJ2-2; 12 nucleotides match TRBD1. The V segment lost 8 bases and the J segment 0 bases; nucleotides outside the gene matches: 7. Germline CDR1 SGHNT, CDR2 YENEEA. There are 17 residues in the CDR3. The CDR3 loop reads CASWGQGAKANTGELFF. The CDR3 DNA reads as TGTGCCAGCTGGGGACAGGGGGCTAAGGCGAACACCGGGGAGCTGTTTTTT.

V is TRBV28 and J is TRBJ1-2; TRBD1 matches 8 bases. This CDR3 comprises 15 residues. V trimming: 1 base; J trimming: 8 bases; junction bases outside the gene matches: 9. Germline lookup yields CDR1 MDHEN and CDR2 SYDVKM. DNA of the CDR3: TGTGCCAGCAGTTTATCTTGGACAGGGTTGGTAGGCTACACCTTC. Its protein is CASSLSWTGLVGYTF.

This chain connects TRBV30 to TRBJ2-1; either TRBD1 or TRBD2 may fit D (5 bases each). V lost 3 bases to trimming and J lost 4 bases, with 16 bases between them. The CDR3 runs to 15 residues. From germline, CDR1 is GTSNPN and CDR2 SVGIG (reference sequence). The CDR3 here is CAWRRSGRKYNEQFF. CDR3 in DNA: TGTGCCTGGAGGCGCTCGGGACGGAAATACAATGAGCAGTTCTTC.

The V and J genes are TRBV5-4 and TRBJ2-1; 8 nucleotides match TRBD1. The CDR3 sequence is 14 residues long. Germline V gene lookup returns CDR1 SGHNT and CDR2 YYREEE (reference sequence). V lost 0 bases, J lost 6 bases, and 2 bases stayed unmatched. This CDR3 is CASSLEDRVNEQFF. CDR3 in DNA: TGTGCCAGCAGCTTGGAGGACAGGGTCAATGAGCAGTTCTTC.

This rearrangement joins TRBV29-1 to TRBJ1-2; D gene unclear. Trimming pared 6 bases from V and 6 bases from J, leaving 8 bases between. CDR3 length equals 10 residues. The germline CDR1 and CDR2 sequences are SQVTM and ANQGSEA. Here the CDR3 reads CSVRSDGYTF. As DNA, the CDR3 is TGCAGCGTCCGAAGTGATGGCTACACCTTC.

This clone has a handful of counts. V gene TRBV4-2 combines with J gene TRBJ2-7, with D tentatively TRBD1 or TRBD2 (5 bases each). V was cut by 2 bases and J by 3 bases, with 14 bases left in between. The CDR3 spans 15 residues. CDR1 LGHNA and CDR2 YNFKEQ come from the germline V gene. Here the CDR3 DNA reads TGTGCCAGCAGCCAATCCTTTGTGGGGGACTACGAGCAGTACTTC. Translation: CASSQSFVGDYEQYF.

This chain links TRBV19 with TRBJ2-7; 7 bases align to TRBD2. The CDR3 length is 15 residues. Germline loops: CDR1 LNHDA, CDR2 SQIVND (reference sequence). V shed 1 base and J 2 bases; nucleotides not matched to a gene: 5. In nucleotides, the CDR3 is TGTGCCAGTAGTATAGGCGGGAGCGACCCCTACGAGCAGTACTTC. Protein product: CASSIGGSDPYEQYF.

J is TRBJ2-2 and V is TRBV4-3; 8 nucleotides align to TRBD2. This CDR3 has 19 amino acids. V lost 3 bases and J lost 3; bases outside the gene matches: 15. Germline V gives CDR1 LGHNA, CDR2 YSLEER. CDR3 DNA: TGCGCCAGCAGCCACGCGTTCTGGTCCGGGGGGGCCGACACCGGGGAGCTGTTTTTT. Translated, it gives CASSHAFWSGGADTGELFF.

V and J are TRBV19 and TRBJ2-2, with 7 bases identical to TRBD1. Germline CDR1 reads LNHDA; CDR2 reads SQIVND (reference sequence). The trim removed 2 bases at V and 4 bases at J, leaving 10 bases unmatched. CDR3 length: 17 residues. CDR3 sequence: CASSIFRQGIVTGELFF. Here the CDR3 DNA reads TGTGCCAGTAGTATATTTAGACAGGGCATCGTCACCGGGGAGCTGTTTTTT.

CDR3 bases: TGTGCCAGTCAGGACAGGGGAGACTTCGGGGAGCTGTTTTTT. Translated, it gives CASQDRGDFGELFF. The V and J genes are TRBV6-1 and TRBJ2-2, with 9 bases matching TRBD1. There are 14 residues in the CDR3. The ends lost 9 bases at V and 7 bases at J; junction bases unmatched: 9. Germline values: CDR1 MNHNS, CDR2 SASEGT.

The chain employs TRBV19 and TRBJ2-7; D is unresolved. Trimming removed 3 bases from V and 3 bases from J, with 12 bases in between. The CDR3 length is 14 residues. Germline lookup yields CDR1 LNHDA and CDR2 SQIVND (reference sequence). CDR3 residues: CASSIGILSYEQYF. DNA of the CDR3: TGTGCCAGTAGTATCGGAATCCTCAGCTACGAGCAGTACTTC. Together with reference TRBV19 and TRBJ2-7, the CDR3 gives the full variable domain: DGGITQSPKYLFRKEGQNVTLSCEQNLNHDAMYWYRQDPGQGLRLIYYSQIVNDFQKGDIAEGYSVSREKKESFPLTVTSAQKNPTAFYLCASSIGILSYEQYFGPGTRLTVT.

The gene calls are TRBV2 and TRBJ2-5; D might be TRBD1 or TRBD2, each matching 5 bases. The V end was cut by 7 bases, the J end by 5 bases, with 14 bases between. The V gene's germline CDR1 is SNHLY and CDR2 FYNNEI. The CDR3 runs to 13 residues. CDR3 nucleotide sequence: TGTGCCAGCACCCAGGGAGAACTCGAGACCCAGTACTTC. It codes for CASTQGELETQYF.

This sequence joins TRBV27 and TRBJ2-7; D assignment may be TRBD1 or TRBD2 (5 bases each). V gave up 0 bases and J gave up 4 bases, with 16 bases separating them. This CDR3 comprises 16 residues. Germline values: CDR1 MNHEY, CDR2 SMNVEV (reference sequence). As DNA, the CDR3 is TGTGCCAGCAGTTTATCGTTTAGAGGGGAATTGTACGAGCAGTACTTC. This sequence encodes CASSLSFRGELYEQYF.

Only a few counts were recorded for this clone. V is TRBV11-2 and J is TRBJ2-7; 7 positions match TRBD1. Unmatched junction bases numbered 4, after V lost 3 bases and J lost 2 bases. The CDR3 extends over 14 amino acids. Per the germline V gene, CDR1 is SGHAT and CDR2 is FQNNGV. CDR3 region: CASSFGTATYEQYF. CDR3 DNA sequence: TGTGCCAGCAGCTTCGGGACAGCTACCTACGAGCAGTACTTC.

The chain employs TRBV7-2 and TRBJ2-3; maybe TRBD2 (6 bases). Germline values: CDR1 SGHTA, CDR2 FQGNSA. This CDR3 spans 15 amino acids. Trimming pared 2 bases from V and 4 bases from J, leaving 13 bases between. The CDR3 nucleotides read TGTGCCAGCAGCTTATGGCGGGATGCTGCAGATACGCAGTATTTT. Translating gives CASSLWRDAADTQYF.

This clone has only a few counts. The V and J genes are TRBV28 and TRBJ2-1, with 7 nucleotides matching TRBD1. Germline trimming cut 7 bases from V and 0 bases from J; bases unmatched to any gene: 9. Germline values: CDR1 MDHEN, CDR2 SYDVKM. The CDR3 sequence is 16 residues long. The chain's CDR3 is CASTKGGDSSYNEQFF. CDR3 DNA: TGTGCCAGCACCAAAGGTGGGGACAGCTCCTACAATGAGCAGTTCTTC.

This rearrangement joins TRBV7-9 to TRBJ1-1; perhaps TRBD1 as D (5 bases). Between the trimmed V and J ends, which lost 6 bases and 4 bases, there was a span of 18 bases. Germline CDR1 reads SEHNR; CDR2 reads FQNEAQ (reference sequence). This CDR3 has 15 amino acids. The CDR3 DNA reads as TGTGCCAGCAGTCGTTACCTCGGGACCGCCACTGAAGCTTTCTTT. It encodes CASSRYLGTATEAFF.

The CDR3 spells CASSSTGTSLDTQYF. CDR3 nucleotide sequence: TGTGCCAGCAGTTCCACCGGGACATCTCTTGATACGCAGTATTTT. The J gene is TRBJ2-3, the V gene TRBV5-6, with D tentatively TRBD1 (6 bases). Germline CDR1 and CDR2: SGHDT and YYEEEE. The CDR3 totals 15 residues. Trimming took 5 bases from V and 6 from J, leaving 19 bases between them.

V and J are TRBV5-5 and TRBJ1-4, with D hard to call. Trimming removed 0 bases at V and 8 bases at J, with 11 bases between. CDR3 length: 14 residues. Germline V CDR1 and CDR2: SGHKS, YYEKEE (reference sequence). The CDR3 region is CASSLGLVGEKLFF. As DNA, the CDR3 is TGTGCCAGCAGCTTGGGATTGGTGGGCGAAAAACTGTTTTTT.

The chain is built from TRBV6-5 and TRBJ1-2, with D uncertain. This CDR3 contains 14 residues. Germline loops: CDR1 MNHEY, CDR2 SVGAGI. Between the trimmed V and J ends, which lost 4 bases and 3 bases, there was a span of 12 bases. In DNA form, the CDR3 reads TGTGCCAGCAGTTTCTCCCGAGAACACTATGGCTACACCTTC. Its protein product is CASSFSREHYGYTF.

V usage is TRBV5-6 and J usage is TRBJ2-1; no reliable D call. V was clipped by 4 bases and J by 15 bases, with 23 bases between them. There are 14 residues in the CDR3. Looked up from germline, CDR1 is SGHDT and CDR2 is YYEEEE. The CDR3 DNA sequence: TGTGCCAGCAGCCGTCCCGGGTCCCCCGGAACTCTGTTCTTC. Amino acid sequence: CASSRPGSPGTLFF.